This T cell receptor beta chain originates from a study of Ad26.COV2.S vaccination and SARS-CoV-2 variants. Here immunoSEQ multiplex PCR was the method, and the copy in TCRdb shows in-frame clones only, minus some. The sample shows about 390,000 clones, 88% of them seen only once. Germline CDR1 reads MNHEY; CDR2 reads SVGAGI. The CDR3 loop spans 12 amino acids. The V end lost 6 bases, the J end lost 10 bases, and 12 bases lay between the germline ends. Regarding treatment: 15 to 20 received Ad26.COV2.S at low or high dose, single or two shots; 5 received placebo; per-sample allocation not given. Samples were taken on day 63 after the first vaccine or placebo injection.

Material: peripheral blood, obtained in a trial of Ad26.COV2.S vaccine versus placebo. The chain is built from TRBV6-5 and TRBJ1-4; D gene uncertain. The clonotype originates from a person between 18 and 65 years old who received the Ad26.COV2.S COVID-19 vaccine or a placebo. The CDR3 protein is CASRDRVGKLFF. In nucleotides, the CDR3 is TGTGCCAGCAGAGACCGGGTGGGAAAACTGTTTTTT.